These 26 T cell receptor beta chains originate from one sample sequenced in a study of T-cell reconstitution after alpha-beta-depleted transplantation in children. Construction of the TCRbeta library involved unique molecular identifiers. TCRdb analysed the PCR reads with MiXCR anew, one entry per CDR3 protein. The sample lists approximately 200,000 distinct CDR3 sequences; roughly 6.5% were seen once. This material consisted of PBMCs, taken before TCRalphabeta/CD19-depleted stem cell transplant. The receptors come from a girl less than two years old with combined immunodeficiency, due to receive a stem cell transplant.

This clonotype was picked up many times. J is TRBJ1-2 and V is TRBV10-3, with no clear D. V dropped 4 bases and J dropped 1 base, with 10 bases sitting between them. The CDR3 covers 14 residues. CDR1 and CDR2 (germline): ENHRY, SYGVKD. The DNA for the CDR3 is TGTGCCATCAGTGCTGGGCTGGGTAACTATGGCTACACCTTC. Protein sequence: CAISAGLGNYGYTF.

This clonotype has a count of ten or more. V gene TRBV3-1 combines with J gene TRBJ2-7, with D perhaps TRBD2 (6 bases). The CDR3 sequence is 14 residues long. V was shortened by 1 base and J by 2 bases, with 9 bases between the two germline ends. Germline V lookup: CDR1 LGHDT, CDR2 YNNKEL (reference sequence). CDR3 protein: CASSQGTKPYEQYF. The CDR3 nucleotides read TGTGCCAGCAGCCAAGGGACTAAACCCTACGAGCAGTACTTC.

This clonotype has more than one count but fewer than ten. Mismatch with germline at one junction end may stem from a read error. The rearrangement joins TRBV7-2 to TRBJ2-7; the D call may be TRBD1 or TRBD2 (5 bases each). The CDR3 is 15 amino acids. Germline loops: CDR1 SGHTA, CDR2 FQGNSA. In DNA, the CDR3 is TGTGCCACCAGCTTTCCCGGGACCGCAGCCTACGAGCAGTACTTC. It yields the protein CATSFPGTAAYEQYF.

Note on this clonotype: A much more abundant neighbour one base away suggests this may be a read error. The J gene is TRBJ1-1, the V gene TRBV28, with D hard to call. The germline V gene has CDR1 MDHEN and CDR2 SYDVKM. Trimming pared 1 base from V and 4 bases from J, leaving 10 bases between. The CDR3 covers 14 residues. CDR3 amino acids: CASSLYSEGTEAFF. Written as DNA, the CDR3 is TGTGCCAGCAGTTTATACAGCGAAGGCACTGAAGCTTTCTTT. The full variable domain, rest sourced from reference TRBV28 and TRBJ1-1, is DVKVTQSSRYLVKRTGEKVFLECVQDMDHENMFWYRQDPGLGLRLIYFSYDVKMKEKGDIPEGYSVSREKKERFSLILESASTNQTSMYLCASSLYSEGTEAFFGQGTRLTVV.

This clonotype has ten or more counts. The DNA of the CDR3 is TGCGCCAGCAGCCAAGATCGGGGTGGGCAGTACTTC. Encoded protein: CASSQDRGGQYF. V gene TRBV4-1 combines with J gene TRBJ2-7; a weak D match, TRBD2 (5 bases). Germline V CDR1 and CDR2: MGHRA, YSYEKL. The CDR3 sequence is 12 residues long. V lost 0 bases and J 9 bases, leaving 9 bases between the germline ends.

This clonotype was counted ten times or more. The chain combines TRBV29-1 with TRBJ2-1, with 12 bases lining up with TRBD2. This CDR3 has 17 amino acids. V lost 5 bases, J lost 0 bases, and 8 bases stayed unmatched. Germline CDR1 is SQVTM and CDR2 is ANQGSEA. CDR3 DNA: TGCAGCGTTTTGGGACTAGCGGGCCCTAGCTCCTACAATGAGCAGTTCTTC. Translating gives CSVLGLAGPSSYNEQFF.

This clonotype was seen repeatedly, ten times or more. The chain is built from TRBV13 and TRBJ2-5, with D tentatively TRBD1 or TRBD2 (5 bases each). The CDR3 is made up of 14 amino acids. The V end lost 3 bases, the J end lost 2 bases, and 10 bases lay between the germline ends. CDR1 is PRHDT, CDR2 FYEKMQ, per germline (reference sequence). CDR3 nucleotides: TGTGCCAGCAGCTTTGGGGGAGCACAAGAGACCCAGTACTTC. Translated: CASSFGGAQETQYF.

In this sample, this clonotype turned up many times. The chain recombines TRBV6-5 with TRBJ2-7, with 11 bases lining up with TRBD1. The germline V gene encodes CDR1 MNHEY and CDR2 SVGAGI. The CDR3 is made up of 16 amino acids. V shed 8 bases and J 2 bases; nucleotides not matched to a gene: 11. The CDR3 sequence is CASSGQAGQGAYEQYF. The CDR3 coding sequence is TGTGCCAGCTCAGGACAGGCGGGACAGGGGGCCTACGAGCAGTACTTC.

In its sample, this clonotype was seen many times. V and J are TRBV9 and TRBJ2-7; 7 nucleotides match TRBD2. Unmatched junction bases numbered 11, after V lost 4 bases and J lost 4 bases. Germline V gives CDR1 SGDLS, CDR2 YYNGEE. This CDR3 is built from 15 residues. The CDR3 nucleotides are TGTGCCAGCAGCCCCGCCGGACTAGGTCTTTACGAGCAGTACTTC. It is translated as CASSPAGLGLYEQYF.

In its sample, this clonotype was seen many times. The chain uses TRBV27 and TRBJ1-1, with 8 bases identical to TRBD1. The CDR3 sequence is 12 residues long. Trimming at V came to 6 bases and at J to 5 bases, leaving 2 bases not matched to a gene. The V gene's germline CDR1 is MNHEY and CDR2 SMNVEV (reference sequence). CDR3 DNA sequence: TGTGCCAGCAGGACAGGGGCAACTGAAGCTTTCTTT. Translated, it gives CASRTGATEAFF.

Ten or more counts support this clonotype. The chain combines TRBV10-3 with TRBJ1-6; D is unclear. Germline loops: CDR1 ENHRY, CDR2 SYGVKD. The CDR3 totals 16 residues. The V end lost 6 bases, the J end lost 3 bases, and 15 bases lay between the germline ends. The CDR3 nucleotides read TGTGCCATCAGAGAAGGGAATTTAGTCTATAATTCACCCCTCCACTTT. Residues: CAIREGNLVYNSPLHF.

The table lists this clonotype with many counts. The chain uses TRBV29-1 and TRBJ1-2; D is unclear. CDR1 and CDR2 (germline): SQVTM, ANQGSEA. V was cut by 6 bases and J by 1 base, with 12 bases left in between. This CDR3 region has 13 residues. The CDR3 loop is CSVHKGSNYGYTF. CDR3 DNA sequence: TGCAGCGTACACAAGGGAAGTAACTATGGCTACACCTTC. The full variable domain, completed using reference TRBV29-1 and TRBJ1-2, is SAVISQKPSRDICQRGTSLTIQCQVDSQVTMMFWYRQQPGQSLTLIATANQGSEATYESGFVIDKFPISRPNLTFSTLTVSNMSPEDSSIYLCSVHKGSNYGYTFGSGTRLTVV.

For this clonotype: Just one base apart from a much larger clone, this may be a read error. The chain couples TRBV7-3 to TRBJ1-1; unclear D gene. The ends were cut back, 1 base at V and 4 bases at J, with 10 bases in the middle. This CDR3 is 14 amino acids long. Germline V gene lookup returns CDR1 SGHTA and CDR2 FQGTGA. The CDR3 nucleotides read TGTGCCAGCAGCTTAAGCTTTGAGGGCACTGAAGCTTTCTTT. Its translation: CASSLSFEGTEAFF.

The chain has TRBV11-3 and TRBJ2-5; no firm D call. The CDR3 is 13 residues long. The germline CDR1 and CDR2 sequences are SGHNT and YENEEA. V was clipped by 2 bases and J by 4 bases, with 8 bases between them. The CDR3 coding sequence is TGTGCCAGCAGCTTATTCAGCCTAGAGACCCAGTACTTC. This codes for CASSLFSLETQYF. Complete variable domain (other parts from reference TRBV11-3 and TRBJ2-5): EAGVVQSPRYKIIEKKQPVAFWCNPISGHNTLYWYLQNLGQGPELLIRYENEEAVDDSQLPKDRFSAERLKGVDSTLKIQPAELGDSAVYLCASSLFSLETQYFGPGTRLLVL.

There are many counts of this clonotype. The V and J genes are TRBV7-9 and TRBJ1-5, with 8 nucleotides matching TRBD1. V lost 3 bases and J lost 5; bases outside the gene matches: 6. This CDR3 is 15 amino acids long. Per the germline V gene, CDR1 is SEHNR and CDR2 is FQNEAQ (reference sequence). The CDR3 loop reads CASSFGTGYDQPQHF. CDR3 sequence (DNA): TGTGCCAGCAGCTTCGGGACAGGTTATGATCAGCCCCAGCATTTT.

This clonotype was recorded at least ten times. V usage is TRBV24-1 and J usage is TRBJ1-2; D unclear. V lost 2 bases and J 7 bases, leaving 10 bases between the germline ends. CDR1 and CDR2 from the germline V gene are KGHDR and SFDVKD. This CDR3 has 13 amino acids. The CDR3 bases are TGTGCCACCAGTGATTCTTCGTGGAGTGGCTACACCTTC. Amino acids: CATSDSSWSGYTF.

This clonotype has a handful of counts. V gene TRBV4-3 combines with J gene TRBJ2-7; no clear D gene. Trimming stripped 0 bases from V and 0 bases from J, with 9 bases between. CDR3 length equals 15 residues. The V gene's germline CDR1 is LGHNA and CDR2 YSLEER. The CDR3 loop is CASSQDGGYSYEQYF. The CDR3 nucleotides read TGCGCCAGCAGCCAAGATGGCGGTTACTCCTACGAGCAGTACTTC.

V and J are TRBV20-1 and TRBJ2-7; 9 bases line up with TRBD1. Germline loops: CDR1 DFQATT, CDR2 SNEGSKA (reference sequence). The ends lost 4 bases at V and 3 bases at J; junction bases unmatched: 4. The CDR3 is made up of 13 amino acids. CDR3 sequence reads: CSATGTGFYEQYF. The DNA for the CDR3 is TGCAGTGCTACCGGGACAGGGTTCTACGAGCAGTACTTC.

This clonotype has a count of ten or more. The chain couples TRBV29-1 to TRBJ2-3; 7 nucleotides align to TRBD2. Germline trimming cut 0 bases from V and 5 bases from J; bases unmatched to any gene: 17. Germline V gene data show CDR1 as SQVTM and CDR2 as ANQGSEA. The CDR3 consists of 18 residues. The CDR3 DNA sequence: TGCAGCGTTGAAGATCTGGGTGAAGCGGGGAAATTAATAGATACGCAGTATTTT. It yields the protein CSVEDLGEAGKLIDTQYF.

This clonotype was detected many times. The V gene is TRBV6-5, the J gene TRBJ2-5, with 9 bases fitting TRBD1. CDR1 MNHEY and CDR2 SVGAGI come from the germline V gene. CDR3 length: 17 residues. V was clipped by 0 bases and J by 5 bases; unmatched bases: 10. CDR3 DNA: TGTGCCAGCAGTTACTCTAGGGGGACAGGGCTTGGTGAGACCCAGTACTTC. It encodes CASSYSRGTGLGETQYF.

This clonotype appeared many times. The chain has TRBV12-3 or TRBV12-4 and TRBJ1-2; D unclear. The CDR3 contains 13 residues. V was shortened by 3 bases and J by 2 bases, with 7 bases between the two germline ends. The CDR3, as DNA: TGTGCCAGCAGTTTTTCGGAAAACTATGGCTACACCTTC. It codes for CASSFSENYGYTF.

This clonotype was recorded many times. The CDR3, as DNA: TGCAGTGCTAGAGATCAGGGGGAAGGTACGCAGTATTTT. It is translated as CSARDQGEGTQYF. The chain is built from TRBV20-1 and TRBJ2-3, with 7 bases that match TRBD1. This CDR3 spans 13 amino acids. The V segment lost 0 bases and the J segment 8 bases; nucleotides outside the gene matches: 5. CDR1 and CDR2 from the germline V gene are DFQATT and SNEGSKA (reference sequence).

Ten or more counts support this clonotype. The chain links TRBV4-3 to TRBJ2-7, with D perhaps TRBD1 or TRBD2 (5 bases each). The CDR3 sequence is 15 residues long. V was shortened by 1 base and J by 2 bases, with 12 bases between the two germline ends. CDR1 is LGHNA, CDR2 YSLEER, per germline. As DNA, the CDR3 is TGCGCCAGCAGCCAAGTTAGGCTGGGGGCCTACGAGCAGTACTTC. Encoded protein: CASSQVRLGAYEQYF.

The chain employs TRBV20-1 and TRBJ2-1; D is perhaps TRBD2 (6 bases). From germline, CDR1 is DFQATT and CDR2 SNEGSKA (reference sequence). The CDR3 covers 15 residues. Trimming pared 3 bases from V and 3 bases from J, leaving 15 bases between. CDR3 sequence: CSASRRDLIYNEQFF. The CDR3 DNA sequence: TGCAGTGCTAGCCGCCGGGACTTAATCTACAATGAGCAGTTCTTC.

This clonotype appeared a few times. The chain links TRBV4-2 to TRBJ2-7, with D perhaps TRBD2 (6 bases). CDR3 size: 13 residues. The germline gives CDR1 LGHNA, CDR2 YNFKEQ. Trimming stripped 4 bases from V and 2 bases from J, with 9 bases between. CDR3 sequence: CASSPGVTYEQYF. The CDR3 DNA reads as TGTGCCAGCAGCCCGGGGGTAACCTACGAGCAGTACTTC.

This clonotype was recorded at least ten times. V is TRBV4-2 and J is TRBJ2-6, with D hard to call. Germline V gives CDR1 LGHNA, CDR2 YNFKEQ. Deletions cut 2 bases from V and 2 bases from J, with 13 bases between. The CDR3 runs 17 residues. The CDR3 loop is CASSQNALGAGANVLTF. CDR3 sequence (DNA): TGTGCCAGCAGCCAAAACGCCCTAGGTGCTGGGGCCAACGTCCTGACTTTC.